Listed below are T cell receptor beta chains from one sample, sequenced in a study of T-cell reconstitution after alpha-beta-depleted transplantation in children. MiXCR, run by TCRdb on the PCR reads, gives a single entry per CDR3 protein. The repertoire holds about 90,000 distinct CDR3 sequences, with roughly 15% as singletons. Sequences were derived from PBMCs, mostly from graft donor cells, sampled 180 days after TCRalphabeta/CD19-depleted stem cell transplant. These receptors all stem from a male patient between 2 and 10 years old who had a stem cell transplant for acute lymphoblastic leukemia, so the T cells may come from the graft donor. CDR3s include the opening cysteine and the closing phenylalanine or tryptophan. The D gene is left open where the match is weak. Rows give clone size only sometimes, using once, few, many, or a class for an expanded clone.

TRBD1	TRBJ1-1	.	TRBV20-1	TGCAGTGCTAATAGACAGGGGTCCCACACTGAAGCTTTCTTT	CSANRQGSHTEAFF
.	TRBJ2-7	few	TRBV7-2	TGTGCCAGCAGCTCCCACCTAGAGTCCGAGCAGTACTTC	CASSSHLESEQYF
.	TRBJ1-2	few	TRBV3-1	TGTGCCAGCAGCCAAGATCAGCGGGGCTACACCTTC	CASSQDQRGYTF
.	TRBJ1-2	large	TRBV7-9	TGTGCCAGCAGCTTAAGGGACTATGGCTACACCTTC	CASSLRDYGYTF
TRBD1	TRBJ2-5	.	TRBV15	TGTGCCACCAGCAGCTACCCGGGACAGTCAATTCCGGCCCAGTACTTC	CATSSYPGQSIPAQYF
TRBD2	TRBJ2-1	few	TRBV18	TGTGCCAGCTCACCTTCGCTAGCGGGGGTGAATGAGCAGTTCTTC	CASSPSLAGVNEQFF
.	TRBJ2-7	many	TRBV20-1	TGCAGTGCTTACGGACCCAACTACGAGCAGTACTTC	CSAYGPNYEQYF
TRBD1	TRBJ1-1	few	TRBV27	TGTGCCAGCAGTAGACAGGGTAGGAAAGCTTTCTTT	CASSRQGRKAFF
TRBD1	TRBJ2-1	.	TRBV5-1	TGCGCCAGCAGCTTGAGACAGGGGCTGGATGAGCAGTTCTTC	CASSLRQGLDEQFF
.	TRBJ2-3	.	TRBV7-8	TGTGCCAGCAGCTTAGGGGTTCGCACAGATACGCAGTATTTT	CASSLGVRTDTQYF
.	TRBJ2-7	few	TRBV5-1	TGCGCCAGCAGCTTGGAGGCGGGGCCCCACGAGCAGTACTTC	CASSLEAGPHEQYF
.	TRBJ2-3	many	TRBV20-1	TGCAGTGCTAGATCAGGGGCCACAGATACGCAGTATTTT	CSARSGATDTQYF
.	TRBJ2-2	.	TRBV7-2	TGTGCCAGCAGCGCGCAGACAGGCGCCCCGAACACCGGGGAGCTGTTTTTT	CASSAQTGAPNTGELFF
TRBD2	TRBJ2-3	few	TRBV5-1	TGCGCCAGCGGAGCGACTAGCGCTAGCACAGATACGCAGTATTTT	CASGATSASTDTQYF